This record looks at one T cell receptor (beta chain) sequence and its context. These data come from a study of cytomegalovirus exposure and HLA in healthy donors. Both 60 Vbeta primers and 13 Jbeta primers went into the PCR. TCRdb keeps only in-frame clones here, not all; method: immunoSEQ multiplex PCR. The sample lists about 120,000 clones; 66% were seen once. Per germline, CDR1 GTSNPN and CDR2 SVGIG (reference sequence). The CDR3 loop spans 14 amino acids. With 0 bases removed from V and 8 bases from J, the gap between germline ends came to 16 bases. The source material was PBMCs. The chain is built from TRBV30 and TRBJ1-2; maybe TRBD1 (5 bases). The sequence was obtained from a man aged 18 to 35 in good health and CMV-seronegative. The CDR3 region is CAWSVQEGFYGYTF. The DNA for the CDR3 is TGTGCCTGGAGTGTACAGGAGGGATTCTACGGCTACACCTTC.